The T cell receptor (beta chain) under discussion was sequenced for a study of OX40 agonist ivuxolimab in advanced cancers. Germline V gene lookup returns CDR1 SGHRS and CDR2 YFSETQ. Trimming stripped 4 bases from V and 4 bases from J, with 23 bases between. The CDR3 is made up of 18 amino acids. Libraries were prepared by immunoSEQ multiplex PCR; TCRdb keeps only in-frame clonotypes and omits some of them. The sample lists about 90,000 clones, nearly 90% occurring once. This chain links TRBV5-1 with TRBJ2-2, with D perhaps matching TRBD1 or TRBD2 (5 bases each). The material was CD4+ or CD8+ T cells sorted from blood, obtained in a trial of the OX40 agonist ivuxolimab. The sequence was obtained from an adult with an advanced solid tumor such as melanoma, head and neck, liver or kidney cancer. The CDR3 here is CASSTPLGDRGFTGELFF. Here the CDR3 DNA reads TGCGCCAGCAGCACCCCCCTGGGGGATAGAGGGTTCACCGGGGAGCTGTTTTTT.